Presented here are 12 T cell receptor beta chains from one specimen sequenced in a study of T cell responses to AZD1222 COVID-19 vaccine. Method: immunoSEQ multiplex PCR; TCRdb's copy keeps in-frame clones and lacks some. The sample lists over 100,000 clones, around 89% occurring once. This specimen consisted of peripheral blood, obtained on day 0 of AZD1222 vaccination. These receptors originate from an adult in good health.

The CDR3 coding sequence is TGCGCCAGCAGCTTGGGGGCGGGGTGGAACTACGAGCAGTACTTC. Its protein is CASSLGAGWNYEQYF. The rearrangement joins TRBV5-1 to TRBJ2-7; a weak D match, TRBD2 (6 bases). Trimming pared 0 bases from V and 3 bases from J, leaving 13 bases between. The CDR3 totals 15 residues. The germline CDR1 and CDR2 sequences are SGHRS and YFSETQ.

The chain recombines TRBV10-3 with TRBJ2-6, with 10 nucleotides matching TRBD1. There are 18 residues in the CDR3. Germline loops: CDR1 ENHRY, CDR2 SYGVKD. J was trimmed by 0 bases and V by 4 bases; bases with no gene match: 6. The CDR3 region is CAISGGTGDFSGANVLTF. The CDR3 DNA sequence: TGTGCCATCAGTGGTGGGACAGGGGACTTCTCTGGGGCCAACGTCCTGACTTTC.

The genes are TRBV10-3 and TRBJ2-1, with 8 bases aligning to TRBD2. This CDR3 has 17 amino acids. After removal of 4 bases from V and 3 bases from J, the junction contained 11 bases not matched to a gene. Germline CDR1 ENHRY, CDR2 SYGVKD. The CDR3 sequence is CAISGPPAGGLYNEQFF. The CDR3 nucleotides are TGTGCCATCAGTGGCCCTCCCGCGGGGGGTCTCTACAATGAGCAGTTCTTC.

The J gene is TRBJ1-1, the V gene TRBV4-2; D not certain. Germline values: CDR1 LGHNA, CDR2 YNFKEQ. The CDR3 runs to 14 residues. V lost 4 bases to trimming and J lost 0 bases, with 9 bases between them. CDR3 in DNA: TGTGCCAGCAGCCCCGGGGTCTTGAACACTGAAGCTTTCTTT. Its translation is CASSPGVLNTEAFF.

The chain combines TRBV28 with TRBJ1-6; no clear D. This CDR3 region has 17 residues. V gave up 8 bases and J gave up 0 bases, with 17 bases separating them. Looked up from germline, CDR1 is MDHEN and CDR2 is SYDVKM. This CDR3 reads CASGFGSSSSYNSPLHF. The CDR3 bases are TGTGCCAGCGGGTTTGGATCCTCAAGCTCCTATAATTCACCCCTCCACTTT.

This clone appeared once. In the same sample, other DNA sequences code for this CDR3. The genes are TRBV5-4 and TRBJ1-2; D uncertain. Germline CDR1 and CDR2: SGHNT and YYREEE (reference sequence). The CDR3 has 12 residues. The V gene lost 7 bases and the J gene lost 6 bases, with 13 bases spanning the gap. The CDR3 is CASSGRGNGYTF. CDR3 DNA: TGTGCCAGCTCCGGACGGGGAAATGGCTACACCTTC.

V is TRBV28 and J is TRBJ1-1; unclear D gene. This CDR3 is 14 amino acids long. Trimming took off 3 bases at V and 3 bases at J, with 11 bases between the two ends. CDR1 and CDR2 from the germline V gene are MDHEN and SYDVKM. DNA for the CDR3: TGTGCCAGCAGTTTCCTGACAAGCCACACTGAAGCTTTCTTT. Protein product: CASSFLTSHTEAFF.

V and J are TRBV9 and TRBJ1-6, with 7 bases fitting TRBD1. Trimming cost V 6 bases and J 5 bases; bases outside gene matches: 17. The CDR3 length is 18 residues. CDR1 and CDR2 from the germline V gene are SGDLS and YYNGEE. CDR3 DNA sequence: TGTGCCAGCACCGCCGTAGCCTCAGGACAGGCCAATAATTCACCCCTCCACTTT. It translates to CASTAVASGQANNSPLHF.

V gene TRBV24-1 combines with J gene TRBJ2-2; D call uncertain. This CDR3 region has 15 residues. Germline values: CDR1 KGHDR, CDR2 SFDVKD. Trimming pared 5 bases from V and 2 bases from J, leaving 11 bases between. Here the CDR3 reads CATSGVLGNTGELFF. In DNA, the CDR3 is TGTGCCACCAGTGGAGTCCTGGGAAACACCGGGGAGCTGTTTTTT.

The V and J genes are TRBV19 and TRBJ2-1; 8 nucleotides line up with TRBD2. The germline CDR1 and CDR2 sequences are LNHDA and SQIVND (reference sequence). This CDR3 spans 15 amino acids. Trimming cost V 1 base and J 3 bases; bases outside gene matches: 2. In DNA, the CDR3 is TGTGCCAGTAGTATAGCGAGCGGGGGCTACAATGAGCAGTTCTTC. Protein product: CASSIASGGYNEQFF.

This chain uses TRBV27 with TRBJ1-4; 10 bases match TRBD1. The J segment lost 3 bases and the V segment lost 5 bases, leaving 3 bases of the junction unmatched. The germline V gene encodes CDR1 MNHEY and CDR2 SMNVEV (reference sequence). The CDR3 covers 15 residues. CDR3 sequence reads: CASSDDRGPNEKLFF. In nucleotides, the CDR3 is TGTGCCAGCAGTGATGACAGGGGGCCTAATGAAAAACTGTTTTTT.

This sequence joins TRBV23-1 and TRBJ2-1; 15 positions match TRBD2. TRBV23-1 carries the ORF label, with uncertain function. The CDR3 is 19 residues long. V trimming: 3 bases; J trimming: 5 bases; junction bases outside the gene matches: 11. CDR3 sequence reads: CASSQPGLAGGRRNNEQFF. The CDR3 region has the DNA TGCGCCAGCAGTCAGCCGGGACTAGCGGGGGGCCGCCGAAACAATGAGCAGTTCTTC.